Listed here are 26 T cell receptor beta chains from one sample, sequenced in a study of cytomegalovirus exposure and HLA in healthy donors. The PCR employed 60 Vbeta primers together with 13 Jbeta primers. The table came from immunoSEQ multiplex PCR; TCRdb's copy has only in-frame clones and leaves some out. The profile covers roughly 200,000 clones, with about 90% appearing a single time and around 0.99% taken by the ten largest. Material: PBMCs. These receptors were taken from a boy aged 2 to 9 in good health and CMV-seronegative.

As to this clone: Other DNA variants within this sample encode the same CDR3. The V and J genes are TRBV27 and TRBJ2-7; 14 bases align to TRBD2. CDR3 length: 16 amino acids. V gave up 6 bases and J gave up 6 bases; unmatched junction bases: 10. Germline CDR1 is MNHEY and CDR2 is SMNVEV (reference sequence). The CDR3 nucleotides are TGTGCCAGCAGCCGGCGACTAGCGGGGGGGCCAGGCGAGCAGTACTTC. Translation: CASSRRLAGGPGEQYF.

The V and J genes are TRBV5-4 and TRBJ2-7; 10 bases fit TRBD2. CDR3 length equals 15 residues. In germline, CDR1 is SGHNT, CDR2 YYREEE (reference sequence). V lost 4 bases, J lost 2 bases, and 6 bases stayed unmatched. The CDR3 loop is CASSRTSGRAYEQYF. The CDR3 DNA reads TGTGCCAGCAGCCGGACTAGCGGACGTGCCTACGAGCAGTACTTC.

This clone was detected only once. The gene calls are TRBV29-1 and TRBJ1-2; the D gene is possibly TRBD1 (6 bases). V was shortened by 6 bases and J by 4 bases, with 15 bases between the two germline ends. This CDR3 has 13 residues. Germline values: CDR1 SQVTM, CDR2 ANQGSEA. The CDR3 nucleotides read TGCAGCGTGGTAACCGGGACATTCTATGGCTACACCTTC. This translates into CSVVTGTFYGYTF.

The chain is built from TRBV5-6 and TRBJ2-3; 11 bases match TRBD2. Unmatched junction bases numbered 7, after V lost 4 bases and J lost 3 bases. The CDR3 spans 16 residues. The V gene's germline CDR1 is SGHDT and CDR2 YYEEEE. This CDR3 reads CASSIQGLAGTDTQYF. DNA of the CDR3: TGTGCCAGCAGCATCCAAGGACTAGCGGGTACAGATACGCAGTATTTT.

On this clone itself: Other DNA sequences in the sample encode the same CDR3. The chain employs TRBV5-4 and TRBJ2-7; weak D call: TRBD1 (6 bases). V lost 2 bases and J 4 bases, leaving 10 bases between the germline ends. This CDR3 spans 13 amino acids. Germline V CDR1 and CDR2: SGHNT, YYREEE (reference sequence). The CDR3 DNA reads TGTGCCAGCAGCTTCAGGGGCAGTTACGAGCAGTACTTC. Translated, it gives CASSFRGSYEQYF.

The rearrangement joins TRBV9 to TRBJ2-2; D gene uncertain. The CDR3 runs 16 residues. V lost 2 bases, J lost 2 bases, and 13 bases lay in between. Germline V lookup: CDR1 SGDLS, CDR2 YYNGEE. The CDR3 bases are TGTGCCAGCAGCGTTGAGGTATCGGTAAACACCGGGGAGCTGTTTTTT. Its translation is CASSVEVSVNTGELFF.

The chain employs TRBV18 and TRBJ1-1; TRBD1 matches at 7 bases. This CDR3 comprises 14 residues. Germline loops: CDR1 KGHSH, CDR2 LQKENI. J lost 4 bases, V lost 4 bases, and 6 bases had no gene match. CDR3 DNA sequence: TGTGCCAGCTCACGGACACAGGGGACCACTGAAGCTTTCTTT. This gives the protein CASSRTQGTTEAFF.

This rearrangement joins TRBV28 to TRBJ2-3; a weak D match, TRBD2 (5 bases). CDR3 length equals 16 residues. CDR1 and CDR2 (germline): MDHEN, SYDVKM. V lost 3 bases, J lost 5 bases, and 18 bases lay in between. CDR3 amino acids: CASSFPTSDGGDTQYF. CDR3 DNA sequence: TGTGCCAGCAGTTTTCCCACTTCGGACGGAGGAGATACGCAGTATTTT. The complete variable domain, with remaining parts taken from reference TRBV28 and TRBJ2-3, reads DVKVTQSSRYLVKRTGEKVFLECVQDMDHENMFWYRQDPGLGLRLIYFSYDVKMKEKGDIPEGYSVSREKKERFSLILESASTNQTSMYLCASSFPTSDGGDTQYFGPGTRLTVL.

This chain joins TRBV7-2 and TRBJ2-3; D gene uncertain. Per germline, CDR1 SGHTA and CDR2 FQGNSA. This CDR3 has 14 amino acids. Trimming stripped 3 bases from V and 1 base from J, with 8 bases between. CDR3 DNA sequence: TGTGCCAGCAGCTTGCAGACTGGCACAGATACGCAGTATTTT. Translation: CASSLQTGTDTQYF.

V gene TRBV6-1 combines with J gene TRBJ2-7; 8 bases line up with TRBD1. The junction had 12 bases not matched to a gene; V was cut back by 5 bases and J by 6 bases. The CDR3 contains 15 residues. Germline assignment: CDR1 MNHNS and CDR2 SASEGT. The CDR3 spells CASSQTRTGKGEQYF. CDR3 in DNA: TGTGCCAGCAGTCAGACCCGGACAGGGAAAGGCGAGCAGTACTTC.

The V and J genes are TRBV14 and TRBJ2-2; TRBD2 agrees at 8 bases. Germline V gives CDR1 SGHDN, CDR2 FVKESK. The V and J ends lost 6 bases and 4 bases, in that order; junction bases with no gene match: 4. The length of the CDR3 is 14 residues. CDR3 nucleotides: TGTGCCAGCAGTACTAGCGGATCCACCGGGGAGCTGTTTTTT. Protein product: CASSTSGSTGELFF. The variable domain in full, with the rest retrieved from reference TRBV14 and TRBJ2-2, is EAGVTQFPSHSVIEKGQTVTLRCDPISGHDNLYWYRRVMGKEIKFLLHFVKESKQDESGMPNNRFLAERTGGTYSTLKVQPAELEDSGVYFCASSTSGSTGELFFGEGSRLTVL.

The CDR3 protein is CASSEGLAGLYNEQFF. The CDR3 nucleotides are TGTGCCAGCAGCGAGGGGCTAGCGGGATTATACAATGAGCAGTTCTTC. The chain employs TRBV9 and TRBJ2-1; 9 positions match TRBD2. J was trimmed by 4 bases and V by 3 bases; bases with no gene match: 8. This CDR3 has 16 amino acids. Germline CDR1 SGDLS, CDR2 YYNGEE.

This sequence joins TRBV19 and TRBJ1-1; no reliable D call. The CDR3 spans 14 residues. Germline assignment: CDR1 LNHDA and CDR2 SQIVND (reference sequence). Trimming took 3 bases from V and 5 from J, leaving 13 bases between them. The CDR3 DNA sequence: TGTGCCAGTAGTATTTGGCAGGCGGGGACTGAAGCTTTCTTT. This codes for CASSIWQAGTEAFF.

The chain employs TRBV19 and TRBJ2-2; 7 bases are shared with TRBD1. This CDR3 is built from 16 residues. The ends lost 5 bases at V and 0 bases at J; junction bases unmatched: 6. CDR1 and CDR2 from the germline V gene are LNHDA and SQIVND (reference sequence). The CDR3 sequence is CASSPPQGANTGELFF. The CDR3 DNA is TGTGCCAGTAGTCCACCCCAGGGGGCGAACACCGGGGAGCTGTTTTTT.

The chain is built from TRBV28 and TRBJ2-5; 9 positions match TRBD2. The trim removed 4 bases at V and 2 bases at J, leaving 17 bases unmatched. The V gene's germline CDR1 is MDHEN and CDR2 SYDVKM. The CDR3 sequence is 19 residues long. In nucleotides, the CDR3 is TGTGCCAGCAGTTCGCCGATTGCGACTAGCGGATTACCTCAAGAGACCCAGTACTTC. It codes for CASSSPIATSGLPQETQYF. Filled out from reference TRBV28 and TRBJ2-5, the complete variable domain reads DVKVTQSSRYLVKRTGEKVFLECVQDMDHENMFWYRQDPGLGLRLIYFSYDVKMKEKGDIPEGYSVSREKKERFSLILESASTNQTSMYLCASSSPIATSGLPQETQYFGPGTRLLVL.

The chain has TRBV29-1 and TRBJ1-2, with TRBD1 identical over 7 bases. The ends lost 3 bases at V and 4 bases at J; junction bases unmatched: 5. The CDR3 sequence is 13 residues long. Germline V gene data show CDR1 as SQVTM and CDR2 as ANQGSEA. The CDR3 region has the DNA TGCAGCGTTGATATTTGGGACAGCTATGGCTACACCTTC. As protein: CSVDIWDSYGYTF. The entire variable domain, with the rest obtained from reference TRBV29-1 and TRBJ1-2, is as follows: SAVISQKPSRDICQRGTSLTIQCQVDSQVTMMFWYRQQPGQSLTLIATANQGSEATYESGFVIDKFPISRPNLTFSTLTVSNMSPEDSSIYLCSVDIWDSYGYTFGSGTRLTVV.

This chain uses TRBV6-1 with TRBJ1-5, with 8 bases aligning to TRBD1. Per germline, CDR1 MNHNS and CDR2 SASEGT. The CDR3 runs to 15 residues. The V and J ends lost 6 bases and 2 bases, in that order; junction bases with no gene match: 6. The DNA for the CDR3 is TGTGCCAGCAGAGCGACAGGGGTGGGCAATCAGCCCCAGCATTTT. Protein: CASRATGVGNQPQHF.

This clone was observed once. The chain uses TRBV11-2 and TRBJ2-5; weak D call: TRBD2 (5 bases). The CDR3 spans 13 residues. CDR1 is SGHAT and CDR2 is FQNNGV in the germline V gene. V was clipped by 5 bases and J by 5 bases, with 12 bases between them. CDR3 in amino acids: CASSPTWEETQYF. DNA for the CDR3: TGTGCCAGCAGCCCTACTTGGGAGGAGACCCAGTACTTC.

The chain recombines TRBV11-2 with TRBJ1-1, with 7 bases lining up with TRBD1. CDR1 is SGHAT, CDR2 FQNNGV, per germline. V dropped 3 bases and J dropped 3; count of bases not matched to a gene: 10. This CDR3 has 16 residues. The CDR3 reads CASSFLGGGQYTEAFF. The CDR3 region has the DNA TGTGCCAGCAGCTTTCTTGGAGGGGGCCAATACACTGAAGCTTTCTTT.

The rearrangement links TRBV28 to TRBJ1-6, with 10 bases that match TRBD1. The CDR3 has 15 residues. V dropped 8 bases and J dropped 7; count of bases not matched to a gene: 8. CDR1 and CDR2 (germline): MDHEN, SYDVKM. The CDR3 nucleotides are TGTGCCAGCCATAATCCGGGACAGGGGAATTCACCCCTCCACTTT. As protein: CASHNPGQGNSPLHF. The variable domain in full, with the rest retrieved from reference TRBV28 and TRBJ1-6, is DVKVTQSSRYLVKRTGEKVFLECVQDMDHENMFWYRQDPGLGLRLIYFSYDVKMKEKGDIPEGYSVSREKKERFSLILESASTNQTSMYLCASHNPGQGNSPLHFGNGTRLTVT.

V gene TRBV10-1 combines with J gene TRBJ1-1, with D maybe TRBD1 (5 bases). V lost 5 bases, J lost 6 bases, and 16 bases lay in between. The germline V gene encodes CDR1 WNHNN and CDR2 SYGVQD (reference sequence). This CDR3 is 14 amino acids long. The CDR3: CASSPDLGGAEAFF. The CDR3 region has the DNA TGCGCCAGCAGTCCCGATCTTGGGGGGGCTGAAGCTTTCTTT.

V and J are TRBV10-3 and TRBJ2-1; D may be TRBD2 (5 bases). CDR1 ENHRY and CDR2 SYGVKD come from the germline V gene. The CDR3 spans 18 residues. Between the trimmed V and J ends, which lost 2 bases and 0 bases, there was a span of 17 bases. The CDR3 bases are TGTGCCATCAGTGAGAGAGGGAAGGATCACCTCTCCTACAATGAGCAGTTCTTC. This codes for CAISERGKDHLSYNEQFF.

This clone was seen just once. CDR3 amino acids: CASSFKREAYNEQFF. The CDR3 nucleotides read TGTGCCAGCAGCTTCAAGCGGGAGGCCTACAATGAGCAGTTCTTC. The rearrangement uses TRBV11-3 and TRBJ2-1; 9 nucleotides line up with TRBD2. V shed 3 bases and J 2 bases; nucleotides not matched to a gene: 2. The CDR3 covers 15 residues. CDR1 is SGHNT, CDR2 YENEEA, per germline.

This clone was counted a few times. This CDR3 is CASSRTGNEKLFF. The CDR3 DNA follows: TGTGCCAGCAGCCGGACAGGGAATGAAAAACTGTTTTTT. This chain connects TRBV7-9 to TRBJ1-4, with 8 bases fitting TRBD1. V lost 5 bases, J lost 5 bases, and 1 base stayed unmatched. The CDR3 is 13 residues long. From germline, CDR1 is SEHNR and CDR2 FQNEAQ (reference sequence). Complete variable domain (other parts from reference TRBV7-9 and TRBJ1-4): DTGVSQNPRHKITKRGQNVTFRCDPISEHNRLYWYRQTLGQGPEFLTYFQNEAQLEKSRLLSDRFSAERPKGSFSTLEIQRTEQGDSAMYLCASSRTGNEKLFFGSGTQLSVL.

The chain uses TRBV6-1 and TRBJ1-4, with D perhaps matching TRBD1 (5 bases). The CDR3 covers 15 residues. Germline V gene lookup returns CDR1 MNHNS and CDR2 SASEGT. The V end was cut by 10 bases, the J end by 4 bases, with 19 bases between. CDR3 region: CATRNPQGGNEKLFF. As DNA, the CDR3 is TGTGCCACCAGAAACCCCCAGGGAGGTAATGAAAAACTGTTTTTT.

This rearrangement joins TRBV2 to TRBJ1-6, with 7 positions matching TRBD1. Germline V lookup: CDR1 SNHLY, CDR2 FYNNEI. The CDR3 runs to 17 residues. The V and J ends lost 7 bases and 3 bases, in that order; junction bases with no gene match: 12. The CDR3 nucleotides read TGTGCCAGCATGTTATTCAGGGGGTCAGGCTATAATTCACCCCTCCACTTT. As protein: CASMLFRGSGYNSPLHF.